Below are 8 T cell receptor beta chains sequenced from a single sample in a study of cytomegalovirus exposure and HLA in healthy donors. Primers for the PCR totalled 60 Vbeta and 13 Jbeta. The table came from immunoSEQ multiplex PCR; TCRdb's copy has only in-frame clones and leaves some out. The sample contains 130,000 to 150,000 clones, over 75% of which appear only once. The sample was PBMCs. Receptor source: a man aged 30-40 years in good health and CMV-seropositive.

The CDR3 bases are TGTGCCAGCAGCTTAGCTGGGCACGAGCAGTACTTC. The encoded protein is CASSLAGHEQYF. V usage is TRBV7-2 and J usage is TRBJ2-7; D not certain. Trimming cost V 0 bases and J 5 bases, with 5 bases left between them. The CDR3 extends over 12 amino acids. Germline loops: CDR1 SGHTA, CDR2 FQGNSA.

The rearrangement links TRBV15 to TRBJ2-7, with 7 bases that match TRBD2. J lost 2 bases, V lost 1 base, and 5 bases had no gene match. This CDR3 comprises 15 residues. Looked up from germline, CDR1 is LNHNV and CDR2 is YYDKDF (reference sequence). CDR3 DNA: TGTGCCACCAGCAGAGTGGGGGGGGGACCCTACGAGCAGTACTTC. Translation gives CATSRVGGGPYEQYF. Full variable domain (rest looked up from reference TRBV15 and TRBJ2-7): DAMVIQNPRYQVTQFGKPVTLSCSQTLNHNVMYWYQQKSSQAPKLLFHYYDKDFNNEADTPDNFQSRRPNTSFCFLDIRSPGLGDTAMYLCATSRVGGGPYEQYFGPGTRLTVT.

The chain carries TRBV6-1 and TRBJ1-5, with TRBD1 as a possible D gene (5 bases). Germline-derived CDR1 and CDR2 are MNHNS and SASEGT. V was pared by 3 bases and J by 6 bases, with 12 bases between. The CDR3 covers 14 residues. CDR3 sequence reads: CASSEGQVPQPQHF. The CDR3 nucleotides are TGTGCCAGCAGTGAGGGGCAGGTTCCTCAGCCCCAGCATTTT.

The V call is TRBV4-1, the J call TRBJ2-1; 9 nucleotides line up with TRBD2. Germline lookup yields CDR1 MGHRA and CDR2 YSYEKL. The trim removed 3 bases at V and 10 bases at J, leaving 16 bases unmatched. This CDR3 has 17 amino acids. CDR3 region: CASSQPPGASGTWEQFF. Written as DNA, the CDR3 is TGCGCCAGCAGCCAGCCCCCTGGGGCTAGCGGGACGTGGGAGCAGTTCTTC.

This clone was found once. V and J are TRBV6-5 and TRBJ1-1; perhaps TRBD1 as D (6 bases). The V gene lost 6 bases and the J gene lost 0 bases, with 11 bases spanning the gap. This CDR3 is 14 amino acids long. Germline V CDR1 and CDR2: MNHEY, SVGAGI. The CDR3: CASRDRSMNTEAFF. In nucleotides, the CDR3 is TGTGCCAGCAGAGACAGGAGTATGAACACTGAAGCTTTCTTT.

V and J are TRBV19 and TRBJ1-3; 11 nucleotides match TRBD1. The germline gives CDR1 LNHDA, CDR2 SQIVND (reference sequence). The CDR3 is 14 residues long. Trimming took 8 bases from V and 8 from J; bases not matched to a gene: 8. The CDR3 region is CASGQGATRYTIYF. The CDR3, as DNA: TGTGCCAGTGGACAGGGGGCAACGCGATACACCATATATTTT.

This sequence joins TRBV11-2 and TRBJ1-1, with 7 bases identical to TRBD1. The V segment lost 4 bases and the J segment 0 bases; nucleotides outside the gene matches: 5. Germline V gene lookup returns CDR1 SGHAT and CDR2 FQNNGV. The CDR3 is 15 residues long. This CDR3 reads CASSYLTGLNTEAFF. The DNA of the CDR3 is TGTGCCAGCAGCTACCTGACAGGGCTGAACACTGAAGCTTTCTTT.

The genes are TRBV19 and TRBJ2-5, with 7 bases aligning to TRBD1. This CDR3 is built from 17 residues. Germline CDR1 reads LNHDA; CDR2 reads SQIVND (reference sequence). V shed 6 bases, J shed 1 base, and the junction held 14 bases outside the gene matches. The CDR3 here is CASSPRTGRGSQETQYF. The CDR3 region has the DNA TGTGCCAGTAGCCCCCGGACAGGAAGAGGGTCCCAAGAGACCCAGTACTTC.